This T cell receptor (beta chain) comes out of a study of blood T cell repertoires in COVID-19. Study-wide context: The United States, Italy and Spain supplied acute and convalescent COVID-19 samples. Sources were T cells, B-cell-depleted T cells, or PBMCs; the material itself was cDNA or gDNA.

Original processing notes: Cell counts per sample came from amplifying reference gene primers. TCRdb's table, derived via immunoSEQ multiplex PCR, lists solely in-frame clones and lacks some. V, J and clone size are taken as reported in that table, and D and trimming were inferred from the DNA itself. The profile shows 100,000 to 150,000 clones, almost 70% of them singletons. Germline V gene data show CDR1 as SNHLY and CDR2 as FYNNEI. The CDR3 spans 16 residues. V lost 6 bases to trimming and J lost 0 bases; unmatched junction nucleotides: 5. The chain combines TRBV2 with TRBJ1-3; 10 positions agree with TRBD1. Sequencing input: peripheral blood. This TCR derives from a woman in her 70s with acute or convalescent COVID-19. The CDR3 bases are TGTGCCAGCAGCTTGGACAGGGGGTTCTCTGGAAACACCATATATTTT. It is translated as CASSLDRGFSGNTIYF.